The clone carrying this T cell receptor (beta chain) was recorded a few times. Its specificity is not known. Multiplex touch-down PCR with TRB-A/B primers amplified rearranged V-D-J TRB sequences. A single record per CDR3 protein comes from TCRdb applying MiXCR to the multiplex PCR reads. The data hold 3,600 or so distinct CDR3 sequences, with about 31% observed a single time. The sample belongs to a study of T cell repertoires in aging, cancer and after chemotherapy. Across the whole study: Six age groups, ranging from 30 or younger to 70 or older, included the donors. Study results and limitations: Compared with age-matched healthy donors, untreated hematological or solid cancer patients showed higher blood TCR clonality.

V lost 5 bases to trimming and J lost 0 bases, with 11 bases between them. In germline, CDR1 is LNHDA, CDR2 SQIVND (reference sequence). The CDR3 totals 15 residues. TCR beta rearrangements were amplified from peripheral blood genomic DNA. The clonotype comes from a human donor with a solid tumor. Material for sequencing was blood. The chain combines TRBV19 with TRBJ1-3; weak D call: TRBD1 (6 bases). The CDR3 sequence is CASSLDSYSGNTIYF. CDR3 coding DNA: TGTGCCAGTAGTCTGGACAGTTACTCTGGAAACACCATATATTTT.